The 2 T cell receptor beta chains below all came from one sample that was sequenced in a study of shared T cell receptors in the human thymus. TCRdb's copy holds only in-frame clones and misses some; the assay was immunoSEQ multiplex PCR. The data contain roughly 560,000 clones, approximately 78% of them seen just once; the ten biggest clones take up more than 0.01%. The same specimen was also included in a second study, on human thymus T cells.

Sequencing was done on a sample of thymocytes. The origin of the receptors is a boy under two years old with a congenital heart defect.

The V gene is TRBV2, the J gene TRBJ2-7; D might be TRBD1 (6 bases). V lost 9 bases to trimming and J lost 1 base, with 10 bases between them. The CDR3 is 12 residues long. Per germline, CDR1 SNHLY and CDR2 FYNNEI. CDR3 sequence reads: CARGGQSYEQYF. The CDR3 DNA is TGTGCCAGGGGCGGACAGTCCTACGAGCAGTACTTC.

V usage is TRBV7-2 and J usage is TRBJ1-1; D call uncertain. The CDR3 consists of 14 residues. Trimming took 5 bases from V and 2 from J, leaving 12 bases between them. Germline-derived CDR1 and CDR2 are SGHTA and FQGNSA. The CDR3 bases are TGTGCCAGCAGCCTTCGGACGGGAAACACTGAAGCTTTCTTT. Translation gives CASSLRTGNTEAFF.